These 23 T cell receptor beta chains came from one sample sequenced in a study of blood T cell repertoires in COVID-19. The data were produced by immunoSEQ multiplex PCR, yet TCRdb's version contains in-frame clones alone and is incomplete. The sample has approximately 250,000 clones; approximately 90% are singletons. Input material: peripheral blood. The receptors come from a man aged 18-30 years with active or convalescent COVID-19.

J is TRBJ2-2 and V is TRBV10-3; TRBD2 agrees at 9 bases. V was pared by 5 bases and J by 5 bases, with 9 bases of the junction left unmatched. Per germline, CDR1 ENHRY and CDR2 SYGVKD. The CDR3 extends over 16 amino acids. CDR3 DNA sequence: TGTGCCATCAGTTTGGGACTAGCAGCTGGAACCGGGGAGCTGTTTTTT. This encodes CAISLGLAAGTGELFF.

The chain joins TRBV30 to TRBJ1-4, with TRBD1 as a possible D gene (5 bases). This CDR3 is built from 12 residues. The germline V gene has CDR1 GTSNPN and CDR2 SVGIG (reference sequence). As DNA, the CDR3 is TGTGCTTCACAGGAGGGTAATGAAAAACTGTTTTTT. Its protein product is CASQEGNEKLFF.

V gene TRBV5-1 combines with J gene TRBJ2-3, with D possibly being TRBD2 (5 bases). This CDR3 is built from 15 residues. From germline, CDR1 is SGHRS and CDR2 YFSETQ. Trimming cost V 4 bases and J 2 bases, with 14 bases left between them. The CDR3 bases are TGCGCCAGCAGCACCGGCAGCGGCCCCACAGATACGCAGTATTTT. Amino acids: CASSTGSGPTDTQYF.

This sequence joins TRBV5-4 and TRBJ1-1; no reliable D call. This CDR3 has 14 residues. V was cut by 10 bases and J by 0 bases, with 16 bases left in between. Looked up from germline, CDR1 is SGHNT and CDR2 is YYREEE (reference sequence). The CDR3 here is CAVRSEGLNTEAFF. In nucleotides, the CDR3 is TGTGCCGTTCGATCTGAGGGTTTGAACACTGAAGCTTTCTTT.

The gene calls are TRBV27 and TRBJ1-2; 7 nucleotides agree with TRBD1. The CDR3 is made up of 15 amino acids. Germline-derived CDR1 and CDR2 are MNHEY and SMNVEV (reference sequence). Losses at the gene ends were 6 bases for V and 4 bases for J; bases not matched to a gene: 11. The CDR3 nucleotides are TGTGCCAGCAGGCCCGACAGGGAACGATTCTATGGCTACACCTTC. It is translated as CASRPDRERFYGYTF.

The DNA of the CDR3 is TGTGCCTGGAGTCGGCGCGGAGCTAATGAAAAACTGTTTTTT. It translates to CAWSRRGANEKLFF. The chain joins TRBV30 to TRBJ1-4; D unclear. This CDR3 comprises 14 residues. V was shortened by 2 bases and J by 3 bases, with 10 bases between the two germline ends. Germline loops: CDR1 GTSNPN, CDR2 SVGIG (reference sequence).

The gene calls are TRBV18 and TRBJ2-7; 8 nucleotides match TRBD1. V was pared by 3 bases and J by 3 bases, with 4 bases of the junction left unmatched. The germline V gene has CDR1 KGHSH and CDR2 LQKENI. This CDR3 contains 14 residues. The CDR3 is CASSPDRAVYEQYF. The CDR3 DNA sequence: TGTGCCAGCTCACCGGACAGGGCGGTCTACGAGCAGTACTTC. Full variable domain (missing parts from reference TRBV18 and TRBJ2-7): NAGVMQNPRHLVRRRGQEARLRCSPMKGHSHVYWYRQLPEEGLKFMVYLQKENIIDESGMPKERFSAEFPKEGPSILRIQQVVRGDSAAYFCASSPDRAVYEQYFGPGTRLTVT.

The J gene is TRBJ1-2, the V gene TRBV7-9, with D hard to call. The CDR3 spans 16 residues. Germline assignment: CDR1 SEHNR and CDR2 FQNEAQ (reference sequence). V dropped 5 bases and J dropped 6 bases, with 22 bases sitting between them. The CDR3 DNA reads TGTGCCAGCAGCCAAGGAACGGGAGCGGCTAATGATGGCTACACCTTC. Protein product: CASSQGTGAANDGYTF.

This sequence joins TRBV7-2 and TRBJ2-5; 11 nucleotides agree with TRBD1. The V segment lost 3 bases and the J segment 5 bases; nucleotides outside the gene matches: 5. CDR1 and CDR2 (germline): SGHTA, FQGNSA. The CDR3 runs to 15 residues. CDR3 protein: CASSLWTGGYETQYF. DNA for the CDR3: TGTGCCAGCAGCTTGTGGACAGGGGGCTACGAGACCCAGTACTTC.

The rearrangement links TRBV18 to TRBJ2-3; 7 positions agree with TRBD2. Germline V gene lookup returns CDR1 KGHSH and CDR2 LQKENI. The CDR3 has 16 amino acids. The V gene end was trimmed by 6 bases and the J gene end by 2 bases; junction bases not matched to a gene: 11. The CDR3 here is CASSLGGTALTDTQYF. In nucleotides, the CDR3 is TGTGCCAGCTCGCTCGGGGGGACGGCCCTCACAGATACGCAGTATTTT.

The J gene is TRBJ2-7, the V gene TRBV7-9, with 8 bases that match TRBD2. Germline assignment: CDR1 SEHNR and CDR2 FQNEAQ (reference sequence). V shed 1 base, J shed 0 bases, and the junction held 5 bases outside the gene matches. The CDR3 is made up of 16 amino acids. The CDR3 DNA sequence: TGTGCCAGCAGCTTAGGGAGCGGGGGCTTCTCCTACGAGCAGTACTTC. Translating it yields CASSLGSGGFSYEQYF.

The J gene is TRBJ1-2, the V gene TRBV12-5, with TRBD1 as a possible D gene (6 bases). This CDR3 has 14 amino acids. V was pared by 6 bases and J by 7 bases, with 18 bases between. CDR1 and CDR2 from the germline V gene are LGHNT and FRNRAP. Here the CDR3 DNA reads TGTGCTAGTGGGAGGACAGAGCCCCTATCTGGCTACACCTTC. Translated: CASGRTEPLSGYTF. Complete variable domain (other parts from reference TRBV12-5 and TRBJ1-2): DARVTQTPRHKVTEMGQEVTMRCQPILGHNTVFWYRQTMMQGLELLAYFRNRAPLDDSGMPKDRFSAEMPDATLATLKIQPSEPRDSAVYFCASGRTEPLSGYTFGSGTRLTVV.

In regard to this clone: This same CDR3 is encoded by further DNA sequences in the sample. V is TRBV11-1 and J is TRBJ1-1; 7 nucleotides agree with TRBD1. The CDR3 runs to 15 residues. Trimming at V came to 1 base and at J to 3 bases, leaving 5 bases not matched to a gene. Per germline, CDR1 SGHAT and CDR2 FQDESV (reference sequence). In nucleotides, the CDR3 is TGTGCCAGCAGCTTAGGTAGGGGGCGGGACACTGAAGCTTTCTTT. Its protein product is CASSLGRGRDTEAFF.

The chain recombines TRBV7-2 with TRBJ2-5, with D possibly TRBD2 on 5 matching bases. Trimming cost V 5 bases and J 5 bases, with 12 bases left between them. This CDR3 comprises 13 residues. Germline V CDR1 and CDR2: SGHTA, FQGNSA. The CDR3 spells CASSPRVFETQYF. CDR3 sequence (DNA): TGTGCCAGCAGCCCGAGGGTATTCGAGACCCAGTACTTC.

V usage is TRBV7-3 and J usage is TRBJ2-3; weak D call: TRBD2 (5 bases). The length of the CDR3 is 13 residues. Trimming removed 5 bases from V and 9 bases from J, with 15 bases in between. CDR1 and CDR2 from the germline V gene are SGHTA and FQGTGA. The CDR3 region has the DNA TGTGCCAGCAGCCCAACCCCGAAGCGGACGCAGTATTTT. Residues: CASSPTPKRTQYF. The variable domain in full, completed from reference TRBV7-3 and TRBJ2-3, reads GAGVSQTPSNKVTEKGKYVELRCDPISGHTALYWYRQSLGQGPEFLIYFQGTGAADDSGLPNDRFFAVRPEGSVSTLKIQRTERGDSAVYLCASSPTPKRTQYFGPGTRLTVL.

CDR3 in DNA: TGTGCCACCCGACAGGGGAACAATCAGCCCCAGCATTTT. It is translated as CATRQGNNQPQHF. The V gene is TRBV28, the J gene TRBJ1-5; 8 bases are shared with TRBD1. Germline values: CDR1 MDHEN, CDR2 SYDVKM. The trim removed 10 bases at V and 3 bases at J, leaving 5 bases unmatched. This CDR3 comprises 13 residues.

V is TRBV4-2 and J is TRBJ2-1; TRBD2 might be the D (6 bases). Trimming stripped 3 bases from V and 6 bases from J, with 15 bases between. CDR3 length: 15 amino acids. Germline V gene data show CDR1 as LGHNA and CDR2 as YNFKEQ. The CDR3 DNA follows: TGTGCCAGCAGCCAGCCGGGACTCCGGCCCAATGAGCAGTTCTTC. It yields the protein CASSQPGLRPNEQFF.

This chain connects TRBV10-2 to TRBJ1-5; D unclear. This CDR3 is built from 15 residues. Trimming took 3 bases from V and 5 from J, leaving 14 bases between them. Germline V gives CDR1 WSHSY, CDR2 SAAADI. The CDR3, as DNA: TGCGCCAGCAGTGAAACGGGATCGGATTATCAGCCCCAGCATTTT. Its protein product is CASSETGSDYQPQHF.

CDR3 loop: CASSPPAGYTEAFF. CDR3 coding DNA: TGTGCCAGCAGTCCCCCAGCGGGGTACACTGAAGCTTTCTTT. V and J are TRBV28 and TRBJ1-1; D not resolved. The CDR3 consists of 14 residues. Trimming shortened V by 5 bases and J by 3 bases, and 13 bases separated the two germline ends. Germline V lookup: CDR1 MDHEN, CDR2 SYDVKM.

CDR3 residues: CASSVDRLGEAFF. As DNA, the CDR3 is TGTGCCAGCAGCGTGGACAGATTGGGTGAAGCTTTCTTT. The genes are TRBV5-4 and TRBJ1-1; D is possibly TRBD1 (6 bases). V lost 4 bases and J lost 7, with 14 bases in between. The CDR3 spans 13 residues. Germline values: CDR1 SGHNT, CDR2 YYREEE (reference sequence).

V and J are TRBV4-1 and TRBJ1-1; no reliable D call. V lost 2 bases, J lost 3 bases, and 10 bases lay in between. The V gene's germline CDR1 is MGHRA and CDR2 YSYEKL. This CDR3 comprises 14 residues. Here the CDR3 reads CASSQWAEDTEAFF. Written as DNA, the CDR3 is TGCGCCAGCAGCCAATGGGCGGAGGACACTGAAGCTTTCTTT.

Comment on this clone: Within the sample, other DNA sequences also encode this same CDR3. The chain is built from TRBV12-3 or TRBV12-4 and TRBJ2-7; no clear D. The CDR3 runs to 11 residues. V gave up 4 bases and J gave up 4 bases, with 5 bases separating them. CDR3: CASSSNYEQYF. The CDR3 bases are TGTGCCAGCAGTTCCAATTACGAGCAGTACTTC.

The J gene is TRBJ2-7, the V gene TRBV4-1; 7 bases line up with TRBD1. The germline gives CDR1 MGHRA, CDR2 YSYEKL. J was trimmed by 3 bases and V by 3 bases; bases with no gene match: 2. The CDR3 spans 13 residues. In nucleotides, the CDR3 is TGCGCCAGCAGCCATGACAGGGACTACGAGCAGTACTTC. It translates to CASSHDRDYEQYF.